This T cell receptor (beta chain) was observed in a study of T cell changes during pregnancy in multiple sclerosis. The table came from immunoSEQ multiplex PCR; TCRdb's copy has only in-frame clones and leaves some out. The data show about 20,000 clones, 88% seen once. Germline assignment: CDR1 MDHEN and CDR2 SYDVKM. The CDR3 spans 17 residues. Deletions cut 6 bases from V and 3 bases from J, with 21 bases between. The V gene is TRBV28, the J gene TRBJ1-5; possible D gene TRBD1, 6 bases. This TCR was recovered from a female donor in good health, enrolled as a control in a pregnancy study. Sequencing used CD8+ T cells from peripheral blood mononuclear cells, obtained in the third trimester of pregnancy. In nucleotides, the CDR3 is TGTGCCAGCAGAATTTGCTCCCTGACAGGCTACAATCAGCCCCAGCATTTT. Protein: CASRICSLTGYNQPQHF.